This entry lists 5 T cell receptor beta chains sequenced from one sample in a study of T cell clonotyping in hematopoietic cell transplantation. Clones were read by immunoSEQ multiplex PCR, and TCRdb kept only the in-frame ones, dropping some. The sample records tens of thousands of clones, about 93% being singletons. Time point described: recipient sample about 28 days before transplant, after cytoreduction. Here the sequenced sample was peripheral blood mononuclear cells, taken before stem cell transplant. These receptors came from a man between 45 and 60 years old with acute myeloid leukemia. Some clones in this sample may be carry-over from other donors' samples.

This clone was recorded a few times. The chain has TRBV6-5 and TRBJ1-2, with TRBD1 as a possible D gene (6 bases). Germline values: CDR1 MNHEY, CDR2 SVGAGI. Between the trimmed V and J ends, which lost 2 bases and 8 bases, there was a span of 12 bases. CDR3 size: 13 residues. In DNA, the CDR3 is TGTGCCAGCAGTTACGGCGGGGGGCAAGGCTACACCTTC. Protein: CASSYGGGQGYTF.

This clone was seen a single time. The chain uses TRBV7-2 and TRBJ2-2, with 7 bases that match TRBD1. Looked up from germline, CDR1 is SGHTA and CDR2 is FQGNSA. V lost 5 bases and J lost 2; bases outside the gene matches: 5. This CDR3 is 15 amino acids long. The CDR3 DNA reads TGTGCCAGCAGCGAGGGACAGCCTAACACCGGGGAGCTGTTTTTT. It specifies CASSEGQPNTGELFF.

The V and J genes are TRBV5-1 and TRBJ2-5; TRBD1 agrees at 10 bases. Germline trimming cut 0 bases from V and 3 bases from J; bases unmatched to any gene: 2. This CDR3 is built from 15 residues. Germline V gives CDR1 SGHRS, CDR2 YFSETQ. The CDR3 DNA reads as TGCGCCAGCAGCTTGGGACAGGGGGCGGAAGAGACCCAGTACTTC. This codes for CASSLGQGAEETQYF.

The chain has TRBV6-1 and TRBJ1-4, with D maybe TRBD1 (6 bases). Germline V gene data show CDR1 as MNHNS and CDR2 as SASEGT. Deletions cut 6 bases from V and 1 base from J, with 12 bases between. The CDR3 runs 15 residues. Here the CDR3 DNA reads TGTGCCAGCAGACCCAACAGGGTAACTAATGAAAAACTGTTTTTT. Amino acids: CASRPNRVTNEKLFF.

As DNA, the CDR3 is TGCGCCAGCAGTGAAAGAACTAGCGGCCAAGAGACCCAGTACTTC. Translation: CASSERTSGQETQYF. The rearrangement uses TRBV10-2 and TRBJ2-5, with 8 nucleotides matching TRBD2. Per germline, CDR1 WSHSY and CDR2 SAAADI. V lost 3 bases and J lost 1; bases outside the gene matches: 4. This CDR3 contains 15 residues.